The 32 T cell receptor beta chains below come from one sample, sequenced in a study of blood T cell repertoires in COVID-19. Clones were sequenced by immunoSEQ multiplex PCR, and TCRdb holds only the in-frame ones, with some missing. The sample carries roughly 250,000 clones, around 90% recorded once. The sample was peripheral blood. The origin of the receptors is a young adult with COVID-19, enrolled during active disease.

This clone was seen just once. CDR3 loop: CASSDRTDTINYGYTF. CDR3 in DNA: TGTGCCAGCAGCGACCGGACAGACACAATTAACTATGGCTACACCTTC. The chain combines TRBV9 with TRBJ1-2; D possibly corresponds to TRBD1 (6 bases). The CDR3 sequence is 16 residues long. Germline CDR1 reads SGDLS; CDR2 reads YYNGEE. V dropped 3 bases and J dropped 1 base, with 16 bases sitting between them.

The chain employs TRBV2 and TRBJ2-7; D unresolved. From germline, CDR1 is SNHLY and CDR2 FYNNEI. V was clipped by 1 base and J by 9 bases, with 7 bases between them. The CDR3 loop spans 11 amino acids. The CDR3 sequence: CASSEVRMQYF. The CDR3 nucleotides are TGTGCCAGCAGTGAAGTGAGGATGCAGTACTTC.

The V and J genes are TRBV9 and TRBJ1-6; D is unresolved. This CDR3 has 15 amino acids. Germline V gene data show CDR1 as SGDLS and CDR2 as YYNGEE. Trimming stripped 2 bases from V and 0 bases from J, with 6 bases between. This CDR3 reads CASSVTSSYNSPLHF. The CDR3 region has the DNA TGTGCCAGCAGCGTTACCAGCTCCTATAATTCACCCCTCCACTTT. Full variable domain (remainder filled in from reference TRBV9 and TRBJ1-6): DSGVTQTPKHLITATGQRVTLRCSPRSGDLSVYWYQQSLDQGLQFLIQYYNGEERAKGNILERFSAQQFPDLHSELNLSSLELGDSALYFCASSVTSSYNSPLHFGNGTRLTVT.

This chain links TRBV7-3 with TRBJ1-1, with D maybe TRBD1 (6 bases). The CDR3 extends over 13 amino acids. The germline V and J ends were trimmed by 1 base and 7 bases, with 10 bases remaining between them. Germline-derived CDR1 and CDR2 are SGHTA and FQGTGA. Here the CDR3 DNA reads TGTGCCAGCAGCTTAAACAGGGACCGTGAAGCTTTCTTT. This translates into CASSLNRDREAFF.

The rearrangement joins TRBV28 to TRBJ1-5; tentatively, D is TRBD1 (6 bases). Germline CDR1 MDHEN, CDR2 SYDVKM. The CDR3 runs 16 residues. Trimming removed 1 base at V and 3 bases at J, with 13 bases between. The CDR3 nucleotides read TGTGCCAGCAGTTTATTGCCGGGGGGCAACAATCAGCCCCAGCATTTT. This sequence encodes CASSLLPGGNNQPQHF.

This sequence joins TRBV5-6 and TRBJ1-6; no definite D call. Trimming removed 3 bases at V and 10 bases at J, with 8 bases between. The CDR3 runs to 12 residues. Germline lookup yields CDR1 SGHDT and CDR2 YYEEEE. The CDR3 sequence is CASSSAVSPLHF. DNA of the CDR3: TGTGCCAGCAGCTCGGCGGTATCACCCCTCCACTTT. The full variable domain, rest sourced from reference TRBV5-6 and TRBJ1-6, is DAGVTQSPTHLIKTRGQQVTLRCSPKSGHDTVSWYQQALGQGPQFIFQYYEEEERQRGNFPDRFSGHQFPNYSSELNVNALLLGDSALYLCASSSAVSPLHFGNGTRLTVT.

The chain joins TRBV27 to TRBJ1-2, with 7 bases identical to TRBD1. CDR3 length: 15 amino acids. The germline V gene has CDR1 MNHEY and CDR2 SMNVEV (reference sequence). V lost 5 bases, J lost 6 bases, and 12 bases stayed unmatched. The CDR3 is CASSLNRGYLDGYTF. DNA of the CDR3: TGTGCCAGCAGTCTCAACAGGGGCTACCTCGATGGCTACACCTTC.

This chain links TRBV21-1 with TRBJ2-7; the table gives TRBD1 as D, unverified against the DNA. TRBV21-1 is flagged as a pseudogene. This CDR3 is built from 16 residues. The CDR3 DNA reads TGTGCCAGCAGCCCACGGCCAGGGGTCGAATCCTACGAGCAGTACTTC. Translation gives CASSPRPGVESYEQYF.

The rearrangement uses TRBV13 and TRBJ1-5, with D possibly matching TRBD1 (5 bases). Germline lookup yields CDR1 PRHDT and CDR2 FYEKMQ (reference sequence). The length of the CDR3 is 16 residues. V shed 0 bases and J shed 3 bases, with 12 bases lying between them. The CDR3 coding sequence is TGTGCCAGCAGCTTAGGTCAGGGTAGAAACAATCAGCCCCAGCATTTT. It is translated as CASSLGQGRNNQPQHF.

This sequence joins TRBV10-3 and TRBJ2-2; possibly TRBD1 for D (5 bases). Deletions cut 2 bases from V and 0 bases from J, with 16 bases between. This CDR3 contains 18 residues. The V gene's germline CDR1 is ENHRY and CDR2 SYGVKD. CDR3 in DNA: TGTGCCATCAGTGAGAGGTCCAGGGCAGATACGAACACCGGGGAGCTGTTTTTT. Its translation is CAISERSRADTNTGELFF.

The chain links TRBV19 to TRBJ1-4; D might be TRBD1 (6 bases). CDR1 LNHDA and CDR2 SQIVND come from the germline V gene (reference sequence). The CDR3 runs to 14 residues. V was pared by 3 bases and J by 7 bases, with 12 bases between. The CDR3 region is CASSITGQGEKLFF. The CDR3 coding sequence is TGTGCCAGTAGTATCACAGGGCAGGGTGAAAAACTGTTTTTT.

The chain employs TRBV5-8 and TRBJ1-2; D call uncertain. The V gene lost 1 base and the J gene lost 7 bases, with 2 bases spanning the gap. The CDR3 spans 10 residues. Per germline, CDR1 SGHTS and CDR2 YDEGEE. CDR3 region: CASSLRGYTF. CDR3 bases: TGTGCCAGCAGCTTGCGTGGCTACACCTTC. Variable domain in full (rest from reference TRBV5-8 and TRBJ1-2): EAGVTQSPTHLIKTRGQQATLRCSPISGHTSVYWYQQALGLGLQFLLWYDEGEERNRGNFPPRFSGRQFPNYSSELNVNALELEDSALYLCASSLRGYTFGSGTRLTVV.

This clone was detected only once. The germline gene is not matched at one end of the junction; a read error may be the cause. This chain joins TRBV6-5 and TRBJ2-1; a possible D gene is TRBD2 (6 bases). This CDR3 comprises 11 residues. Germline-derived CDR1 and CDR2 are MNHEY and SVGAGI. The CDR3 DNA follows: TGTGCCAGCATGTTTTCTCGGGAGCTGTTCTTC. Translating it yields CASMFSRELFF.

A single count supports this clone. The chain employs TRBV4-2 and TRBJ1-4; D is unclear. The CDR3 extends over 18 amino acids. Germline lookup yields CDR1 LGHNA and CDR2 YNFKEQ. V gave up 1 base and J gave up 13 bases, with 28 bases separating them. This CDR3 reads CASSQVSASLTGLGRLFF. In DNA, the CDR3 is TGTGCCAGCAGCCAAGTGTCGGCCTCTCTTACGGGTTTAGGGAGACTGTTTTTT.

This rearrangement joins TRBV21-1 to TRBJ2-5; the DNA was not used to check the table's D call, TRBD2. TRBV21-1 is an annotated pseudogene. CDR3 length: 13 amino acids. In nucleotides, the CDR3 is TGTGCCAGCACCCGGATTTGGAGGGAGACCCAGTACTTC. This gives the protein CASTRIWRETQYF.

This clone appeared a single time. The CDR3 protein is CASSQDHRDSSDGYTF. The CDR3 DNA reads as TGTGCCAGCAGCCAAGATCATAGGGACTCCTCCGATGGCTACACCTTC. This chain links TRBV3-1 (or the pseudogene TRBV3-2) with TRBJ1-2, with D possibly TRBD1 on 5 matching bases. This CDR3 spans 16 amino acids. Looked up from germline, CDR1 is LGHDT and CDR2 is YNNKEL (reference sequence). V lost 0 bases, J lost 6 bases, and 17 bases lay in between.

The chain is built from TRBV2 and TRBJ1-1; D remains ambiguous. Germline CDR1 and CDR2: SNHLY and FYNNEI. The length of the CDR3 is 14 residues. V lost 6 bases and J lost 4, with 15 bases in between. CDR3 region: CASSKVLGFTEAFF. The DNA for the CDR3 is TGTGCCAGCAGCAAAGTGCTCGGGTTCACTGAAGCTTTCTTT.

V and J are TRBV11-2 and TRBJ2-1; TRBD1 matches 9 bases. The V gene's germline CDR1 is SGHAT and CDR2 FQNNGV. The V segment lost 8 bases and the J segment 6 bases; nucleotides outside the gene matches: 11. CDR3 length: 15 residues. The CDR3 loop is CASEVGTGTFNEQFF. The CDR3 nucleotides are TGTGCCAGCGAGGTTGGGACAGGGACATTCAATGAGCAGTTCTTC.

This rearrangement joins TRBV7-8 to TRBJ2-1, with 14 bases identical to TRBD2. Germline V gene lookup returns CDR1 SGHVS and CDR2 FQNEAQ. The CDR3 totals 16 residues. V gave up 5 bases and J gave up 9 bases; unmatched junction bases: 9. In DNA, the CDR3 is TGTGCCAGCAGCCCTATAGGACTAGCGGGAGGAGGTGAGCAGTTCTTC. Its protein is CASSPIGLAGGGEQFF.

The chain is built from TRBV24-1 and TRBJ2-3; D is possibly TRBD2 (5 bases). Trimming stripped 6 bases from V and 0 bases from J, with 15 bases between. Germline V gene lookup returns CDR1 KGHDR and CDR2 SFDVKD. This CDR3 spans 16 amino acids. The CDR3 bases are TGTGCCACCAGTCGGTCTTATGGCGGGAGCACAGATACGCAGTATTTT. Residues: CATSRSYGGSTDTQYF.

This clone was seen a single time. The chain uses TRBV27 and TRBJ1-1; tentative D call: TRBD1 (5 bases). The CDR3 loop spans 14 amino acids. Germline CDR1 MNHEY, CDR2 SMNVEV (reference sequence). V lost 6 bases, J lost 5 bases, and 16 bases lay in between. The CDR3 loop is CASRLGGGGTEAFF. Written as DNA, the CDR3 is TGTGCCAGCAGACTCGGCGGGGGGGGTACTGAAGCTTTCTTT.

The chain carries TRBV28 and TRBJ2-2, with 8 bases that match TRBD1. The CDR3 length is 15 residues. Germline CDR1 and CDR2: MDHEN and SYDVKM. After removal of 2 bases from V and 8 bases from J, the junction contained 7 bases not matched to a gene. CDR3 nucleotide sequence: TGTGCCAGCAGTTTAGACAGGGGACCCCCGGGGGAGCTGTTTTTT. Translating it yields CASSLDRGPPGELFF.

The V gene is TRBV27, the J gene TRBJ1-3; 7 nucleotides align to TRBD1. The V gene end was trimmed by 4 bases and the J gene end by 0 bases; junction bases not matched to a gene: 3. CDR1 is MNHEY, CDR2 SMNVEV, per germline (reference sequence). The CDR3 runs to 15 residues. CDR3 in DNA: TGTGCCAGCAGTTCGACAGGGAACTCTGGAAACACCATATATTTT. This sequence encodes CASSSTGNSGNTIYF.

The chain combines TRBV10-3 with TRBJ2-2, with TRBD1 identical over 9 bases. CDR3 length: 18 amino acids. The junction had 17 bases not matched to a gene; V was cut back by 8 bases and J by 4 bases. The germline V gene encodes CDR1 ENHRY and CDR2 SYGVKD. CDR3 DNA: TGTGCCATCGACCCCGGTCCACAGGGGGCGCGGGGCACCGGGGAGCTGTTTTTT. The encoded protein is CAIDPGPQGARGTGELFF.

The rearrangement uses TRBV6-5 and TRBJ2-7, with TRBD2 matching over 8 bases. With V trimmed by 9 bases and J by 5 bases, 9 bases remained unmatched. The CDR3 runs 13 residues. The germline gives CDR1 MNHEY, CDR2 SVGAGI. CDR3 coding DNA: TGTGCCAGTACCCCGAGGACTAGCAACGAGCAGTACTTC. Encoded protein: CASTPRTSNEQYF.

This chain joins TRBV6-5 and TRBJ1-1; unclear D gene. Germline V gene data show CDR1 as MNHEY and CDR2 as SVGAGI. CDR3 size: 12 residues. The V end lost 6 bases, the J end lost 0 bases, and 5 bases lay between the germline ends. CDR3 coding DNA: TGTGCCAGCAGCGTTATGAACACTGAAGCTTTCTTT. This translates into CASSVMNTEAFF.

CDR3 sequence (DNA): TGTGCCAGCAGTTACTCGGACAGCCTCTATCAGCCCCAGCATTTT. It encodes CASSYSDSLYQPQHF. The chain joins TRBV6-2 or TRBV6-3 to TRBJ1-5; D is possibly TRBD1 (6 bases). The CDR3 has 15 amino acids. From germline, CDR1 is MNHEY and CDR2 SVGEGT. V lost 0 bases and J 5 bases, leaving 11 bases between the germline ends.

This clone was picked up one time. The rearrangement links TRBV19 to TRBJ2-7, with 7 bases lining up with TRBD2. Germline-derived CDR1 and CDR2 are LNHDA and SQIVND (reference sequence). The CDR3 is 11 amino acids. Trimming took 8 bases from V and 3 from J; bases not matched to a gene: 1. CDR3 DNA sequence: TGTGCCAGTGGGGACTACTACGAGCAGTACTTC. It is translated as CASGDYYEQYF.

This clone was observed a handful of times. The rearrangement uses TRBV28 and TRBJ1-4, with TRBD1 as a possible D gene (5 bases). From germline, CDR1 is MDHEN and CDR2 SYDVKM. The V end was cut by 4 bases, the J end by 4 bases, with 13 bases between. The CDR3 runs to 15 residues. The chain's CDR3 is CASSSQGRGNEKLFF. The CDR3 region has the DNA TGTGCCAGCAGTTCTCAGGGTCGAGGTAATGAAAAACTGTTTTTT.

The CDR3 bases are TGTGCCAGTAGTTCCCGGACAAATAATTCACCCCTCCACTTT. Its translation: CASSSRTNNSPLHF. This rearrangement joins TRBV19 to TRBJ1-6, with a weak D call TRBD1 (5 bases). The germline V and J ends were trimmed by 5 bases and 5 bases, with 10 bases remaining between them. Germline-derived CDR1 and CDR2 are LNHDA and SQIVND (reference sequence). The CDR3 runs to 14 residues.

V is TRBV5-1 and J is TRBJ1-1, with unresolved D. V shed 0 bases and J shed 8 bases, with 5 bases lying between them. Per the germline V gene, CDR1 is SGHRS and CDR2 is YFSETQ. This CDR3 contains 11 residues. The CDR3 nucleotides are TGCGCCAGCAGCTTGGCGGGGGAAGCTTTCTTT. Amino acids: CASSLAGEAFF. The full variable domain, rest sourced from reference TRBV5-1 and TRBJ1-1, is KAGVTQTPRYLIKTRGQQVTLSCSPISGHRSVSWYQQTPGQGLQFLFEYFSETQRNKGNFPGRFSGRQFSNSRSEMNVSTLELGDSALYLCASSLAGEAFFGQGTRLTVV.

The chain uses TRBV2 and TRBJ1-6; D possibly corresponds to TRBD1 (6 bases). The ends were cut back, 5 bases at V and 9 bases at J, with 17 bases in the middle. The CDR3 is 15 amino acids. Germline V gives CDR1 SNHLY, CDR2 FYNNEI. The CDR3 reads CASSTRDTPSSPLHF. The CDR3 bases are TGTGCCAGCAGTACCCGGGACACCCCGAGTTCACCCCTCCACTTT.